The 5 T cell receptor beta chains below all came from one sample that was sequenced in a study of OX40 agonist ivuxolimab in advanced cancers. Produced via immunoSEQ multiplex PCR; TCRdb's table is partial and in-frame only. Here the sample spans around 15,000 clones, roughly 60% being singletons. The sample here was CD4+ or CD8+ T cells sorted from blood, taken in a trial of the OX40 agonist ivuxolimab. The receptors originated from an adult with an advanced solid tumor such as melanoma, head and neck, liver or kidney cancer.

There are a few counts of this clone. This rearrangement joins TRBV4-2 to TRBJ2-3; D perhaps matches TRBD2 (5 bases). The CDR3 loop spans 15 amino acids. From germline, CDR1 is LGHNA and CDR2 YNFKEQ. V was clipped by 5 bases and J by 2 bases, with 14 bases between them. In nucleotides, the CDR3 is TGTGCCAGCAGCGGGTGGGAGATAGACACAGATACGCAGTATTTT. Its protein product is CASSGWEIDTDTQYF.

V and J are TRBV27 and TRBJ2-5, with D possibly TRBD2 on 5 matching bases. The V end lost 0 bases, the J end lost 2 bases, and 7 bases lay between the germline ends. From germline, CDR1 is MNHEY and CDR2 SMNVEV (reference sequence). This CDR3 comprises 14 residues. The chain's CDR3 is CASSLSREQETQYF. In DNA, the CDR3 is TGTGCCAGCAGTTTATCGAGGGAACAAGAGACCCAGTACTTC.

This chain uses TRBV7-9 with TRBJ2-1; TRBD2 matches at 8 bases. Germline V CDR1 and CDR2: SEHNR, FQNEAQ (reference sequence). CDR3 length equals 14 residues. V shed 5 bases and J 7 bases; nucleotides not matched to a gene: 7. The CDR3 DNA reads TGTGCCAGCAGCGCGGGGGGCACTGGGAATGAGCAGTTCTTC. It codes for CASSAGGTGNEQFF.

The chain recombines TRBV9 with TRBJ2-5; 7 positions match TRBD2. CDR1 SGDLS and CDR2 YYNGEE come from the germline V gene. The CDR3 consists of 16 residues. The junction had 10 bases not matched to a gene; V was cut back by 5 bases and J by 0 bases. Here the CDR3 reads CASSWAGGGYQETQYF. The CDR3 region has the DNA TGTGCCAGCAGTTGGGCGGGCGGGGGATACCAAGAGACCCAGTACTTC.

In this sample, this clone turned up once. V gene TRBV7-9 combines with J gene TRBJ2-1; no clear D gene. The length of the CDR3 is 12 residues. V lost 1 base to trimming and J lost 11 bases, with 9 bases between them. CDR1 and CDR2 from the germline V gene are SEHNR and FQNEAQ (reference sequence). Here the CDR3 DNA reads TGTGCCAGCAGCTTAGTAAGGTGGCAGCAGTTCTTC. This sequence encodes CASSLVRWQQFF.